This TCR beta chain derives from a study of OX40 agonist ivuxolimab in advanced cancers. In the study overall: Partial responses, seen in three patients, involved one hepatocellular carcinoma and two cutaneous melanomas.

Per germline, CDR1 MNHEY and CDR2 SVGAGI. The CDR3 is 16 residues long. V lost 2 bases to trimming and J lost 2 bases; unmatched junction nucleotides: 3. Sequenced by immunoSEQ multiplex PCR; TCRdb stores in-frame clones only, minus some. The top ten hold about 5% of the sample, which has around 61,000 clones, around 80% seen once. Source: CD4+ or CD8+ T cells sorted from blood, taken in a trial of the OX40 agonist ivuxolimab. The chain uses TRBV6-5 and TRBJ2-1, with 10 positions matching TRBD2. This receptor was taken from an adult with an advanced solid tumor such as melanoma, head and neck, liver or kidney cancer. The CDR3 coding sequence is TGTGCCAGCAGTTACCAAGCGGGAGGGACCTACAATGAGCAGTTCTTC. This gives the protein CASSYQAGGTYNEQFF.